Here is one TCR beta chain with its context. Assay used: immunoSEQ multiplex PCR; TCRdb lists only in-frame clones, some missing. The data hold 70,000 or so clones, with about 86% observed a single time. This sample stems from a study of blood T cell repertoires in COVID-19. V lost 3 bases to trimming and J lost 2 bases; unmatched junction nucleotides: 8. This CDR3 spans 16 amino acids. The germline CDR1 and CDR2 sequences are LGHNA and YNFKEQ. This clonotype originated in a man aged 65-85 years with active COVID-19. The sequenced sample consisted of peripheral blood. V and J are TRBV4-2 and TRBJ2-3; the match to TRBD2 covers 7 bases. CDR3 sequence: CASSHPRAGLTDTQYF. CDR3 bases: TGTGCCAGCAGCCACCCAAGAGCGGGACTCACAGATACGCAGTATTTT.